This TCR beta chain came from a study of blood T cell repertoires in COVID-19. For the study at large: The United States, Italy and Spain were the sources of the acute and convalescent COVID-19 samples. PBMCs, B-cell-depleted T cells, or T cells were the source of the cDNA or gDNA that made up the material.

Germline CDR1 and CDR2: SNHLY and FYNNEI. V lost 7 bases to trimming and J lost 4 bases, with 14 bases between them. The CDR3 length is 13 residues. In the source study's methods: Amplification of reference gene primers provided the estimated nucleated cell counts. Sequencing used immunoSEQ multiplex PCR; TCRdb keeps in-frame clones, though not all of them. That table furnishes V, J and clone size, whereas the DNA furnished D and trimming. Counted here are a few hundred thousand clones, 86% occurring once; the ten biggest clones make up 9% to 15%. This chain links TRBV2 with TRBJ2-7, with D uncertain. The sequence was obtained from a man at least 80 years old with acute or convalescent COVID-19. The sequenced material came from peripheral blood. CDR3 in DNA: TGTGCCAGCAACCCTGAGAGTCTATACGAGCAGTACTTC. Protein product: CASNPESLYEQYF.